The entry that follows covers one T cell receptor (beta chain) sequence. This record comes from a study of control samples from healthy donors and cancer patients. The table came from immunoSEQ multiplex PCR; TCRdb's copy has only in-frame clones and leaves some out. The data contain some 82,000 clones, roughly 88% of them singletons. CDR1 is KGHDR, CDR2 SFDVKD, per germline. J was trimmed by 4 bases and V by 7 bases; bases with no gene match: 24. CDR3 length: 21 amino acids. The genes are TRBV24-1 and TRBJ2-2; 9 positions agree with TRBD1. Sequencing input: PBMCs. This clonotype was obtained from a man aged 60 to 69 with head and neck cancer. The CDR3 DNA reads as TGTGCCACCAGCCTAACCCACTTGATCACAACCCGGACAGGGGCCACCGGGGAGCTGTTTTTT. This gives the protein CATSLTHLITTRTGATGELFF.